A selection of T cell receptor beta chains follows, all from one sample in a study of response to subunit inactivated influenza vaccine. TCRdb re-called the RT-PCR reads with MiXCR, one entry per CDR3 protein. The sample yields approximately 160,000 distinct CDR3 sequences, roughly a tenth seen once. The specimen comprised CD8+ T cells sorted from PBMCs, sampled roughly 24 months after vaccination. Source of these receptors: a man aged 45 to 75 who received an inactivated influenza vaccine. CDR3s include the opening cysteine and the closing phenylalanine or tryptophan. Fields, in order: V gene, CDR3 length, clone size, J gene, D gene, CDR3 protein, CDR3 DNA. The D gene is left open where the match is weak. The size of a clone is reported for some rows only, either as once, few or many, or as a class for expanded clones.

V gene: TRBV29-1; CDR3 length: 14; clone size: few; J gene: TRBJ2-2; D gene: TRBD2; CDR3 protein: CSGLAGGYTGELFF; CDR3 DNA: TGCAGCGGACTAGCGGGAGGGTACACCGGGGAGCTGTTTTTT
V gene: TRBV5-1; CDR3 length: 15; clone size: few; J gene: TRBJ1-2; D gene: TRBD1; CDR3 protein: CASSTTPGQNYGYTF; CDR3 DNA: TGCGCCAGCAGCACGACACCGGGACAGAACTATGGCTACACCTTC
V gene: TRBV7-9; CDR3 length: 11; clone size: NA; J gene: TRBJ2-7; D gene: NA; CDR3 protein: CASSGPHEQYF; CDR3 DNA: TGTGCCAGCAGCGGACCCCACGAGCAGTACTTC
V gene: TRBV10-3; CDR3 length: 16; clone size: many; J gene: TRBJ2-7; D gene: TRBD1; CDR3 protein: CATFSGAGGIFNEQYF; CDR3 DNA: TGTGCCACCTTCTCGGGGGCAGGGGGCATCTTCAACGAGCAGTACTTC
V gene: TRBV7-6; CDR3 length: 15; clone size: few; J gene: TRBJ2-7; D gene: NA; CDR3 protein: CASSPLALSSYEQYF; CDR3 DNA: TGTGCCAGCAGCCCCCTAGCGTTGAGCTCCTACGAGCAGTACTTC
V gene: TRBV12-3/TRBV12-4; CDR3 length: 15; clone size: few; J gene: TRBJ1-6; D gene: TRBD1; CDR3 protein: CASRGTGDYNSPLHF; CDR3 DNA: TGTGCCAGCAGAGGGACAGGGGACTATAATTCACCCCTCCACTTT
V gene: TRBV4-1; CDR3 length: 13; clone size: few; J gene: TRBJ2-7; D gene: NA; CDR3 protein: CASSQEAGYEQYF; CDR3 DNA: TGCGCCAGCAGCCAAGAGGCAGGGTACGAGCAGTACTTC
V gene: TRBV6-2/TRBV6-3; CDR3 length: 14; clone size: NA; J gene: TRBJ1-5; D gene: TRBD1; CDR3 protein: CASSHTQGNQPQHF; CDR3 DNA: TGTGCCAGCAGTCATACACAGGGGAATCAGCCCCAGCATTTT
V gene: TRBV6-5; CDR3 length: 19; clone size: few; J gene: TRBJ2-7; D gene: TRBD2; CDR3 protein: CASSYSEGLAGEKPYEQYF; CDR3 DNA: TGTGCCAGCAGTTACTCTGAGGGGCTGGCGGGAGAAAAACCCTACGAGCAGTACTTC
V gene: TRBV28; CDR3 length: 15; clone size: few; J gene: TRBJ2-5; D gene: NA; CDR3 protein: CASSLRAAAQETQYF; CDR3 DNA: TGTGCCAGCAGTTTAAGGGCAGCAGCCCAAGAGACCCAGTACTTC
V gene: TRBV20-1; CDR3 length: 16; clone size: NA; J gene: TRBJ2-7; D gene: NA; CDR3 protein: CSARGGAGLTLYEQYF; CDR3 DNA: TGCAGTGCAAGGGGGGGGGCGGGACTCACCCTCTACGAGCAGTACTTC